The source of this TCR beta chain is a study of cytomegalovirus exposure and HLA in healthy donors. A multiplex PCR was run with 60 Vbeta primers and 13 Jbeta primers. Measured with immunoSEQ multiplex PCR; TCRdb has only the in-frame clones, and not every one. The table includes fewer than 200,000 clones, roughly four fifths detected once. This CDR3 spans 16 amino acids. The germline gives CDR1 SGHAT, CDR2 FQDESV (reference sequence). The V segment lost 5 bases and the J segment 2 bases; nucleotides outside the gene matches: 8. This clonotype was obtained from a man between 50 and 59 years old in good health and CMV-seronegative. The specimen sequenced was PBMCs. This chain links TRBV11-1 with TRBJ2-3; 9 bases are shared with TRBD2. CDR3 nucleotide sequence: TGTGCCAGCAGCCCCCGGACTAGCGCCATCACAGATACGCAGTATTTT. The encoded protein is CASSPRTSAITDTQYF.